This T cell receptor beta chain originates from a study of T-cell reconstitution after alpha-beta-depleted transplantation in children. Study-wide results and caveats: Recipient T cells and thymic progenitors that survived gave rise to the high TCRbeta diversity observed at day 60 in some patients. Where alpha-beta T cells came from about two months after transplant was reportedly several hundred expanded graft clones. Among T cells one year after transplant, newly produced cells accounted for most counts and diversity.

TCRbeta library preparation incorporated unique molecular identifiers. MiXCR was run by TCRdb on the PCR reads, yielding one entry per CDR3 protein. The repertoire holds about 220,000 distinct CDR3 sequences, over 15% seen once, with approximately 40% in the top ten. The CDR3 is made up of 18 amino acids. V shed 6 bases and J 1 base; nucleotides not matched to a gene: 11. Germline loops: CDR1 MNHEY, CDR2 SVGEGT. There are a few counts of this clonotype. What it binds is unknown. This clonotype originated in a male patient between 2 and 9 years old who had a stem cell transplant for acute lymphoblastic leukemia, so the T cells may come from the graft donor. The V gene is TRBV6-2 or TRBV6-3, the J gene TRBJ2-3; 12 bases map to TRBD2. The sequenced sample was PBMCs, mostly from graft donor cells, obtained 360 days after TCRalphabeta/CD19-depleted stem cell transplant. The CDR3 bases are TGTGCCAGCAGCGTTGGAACTCTAGCGGGGGGGCGCACAGATACGCAGTATTTT. Its translation: CASSVGTLAGGRTDTQYF.